The sequence of this T cell receptor beta chain was determined in a study of blood T cell repertoires in COVID-19. As originally analysed: The authors estimated nucleated cell counts from reference gene primer amplification. Sequencing was performed with immunoSEQ multiplex PCR; in TCRdb, only in-frame clones are kept and a portion is missing. The DNA gave D and trimming, while V, J and clone size come from that table. The sample contains about 240,000 clones, approximately 80% of which appear only once. The CDR3 is 14 amino acids. Germline V gene sequence: CDR1 LNHDA, CDR2 SQIVND (reference sequence). V lost 5 bases and J 4 bases, leaving 11 bases between the germline ends.

Sequenced sample: peripheral blood. This chain connects TRBV19 to TRBJ2-2, with D tentatively TRBD2 (6 bases). The receptor was isolated from a man aged 30 to 45 who had recovered from COVID-19. CDR3 sequence (DNA): TGTGCCAGTAGTTTTATCGGGGGCACCGGGGAGCTGTTTTTT. This encodes CASSFIGGTGELFF.